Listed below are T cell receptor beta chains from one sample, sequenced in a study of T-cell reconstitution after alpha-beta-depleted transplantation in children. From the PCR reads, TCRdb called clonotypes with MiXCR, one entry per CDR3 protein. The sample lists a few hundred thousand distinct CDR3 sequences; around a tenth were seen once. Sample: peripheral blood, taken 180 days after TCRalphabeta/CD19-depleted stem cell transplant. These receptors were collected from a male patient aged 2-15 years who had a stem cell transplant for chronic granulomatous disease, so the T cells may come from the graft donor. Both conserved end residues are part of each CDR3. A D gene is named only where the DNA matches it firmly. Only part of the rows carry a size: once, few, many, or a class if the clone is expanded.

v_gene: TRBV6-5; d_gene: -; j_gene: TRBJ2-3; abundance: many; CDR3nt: TGTGCCAGCAGTTACGTACAGAACACAGATACGCAGTATTTT; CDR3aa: CASSYVQNTDTQYF
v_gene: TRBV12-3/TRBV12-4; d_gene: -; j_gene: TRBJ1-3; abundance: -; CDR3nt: TGTGCCAGCAGTTCCTGGGGGGGAAACACCATATATTTT; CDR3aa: CASSSWGGNTIYF
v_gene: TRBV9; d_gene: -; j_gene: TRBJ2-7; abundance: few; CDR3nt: TGTGCCAGCAGCGTAGGTGTAGGGTACGAGCAGTACTTC; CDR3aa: CASSVGVGYEQYF
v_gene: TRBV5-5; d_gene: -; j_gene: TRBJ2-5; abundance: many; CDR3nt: TGTGCCAGCAGCCTGCAGACAGGCCTACAAGAGACCCAGTACTTC; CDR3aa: CASSLQTGLQETQYF
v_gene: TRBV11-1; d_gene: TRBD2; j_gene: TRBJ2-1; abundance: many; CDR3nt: TGTGCCAGCAGCCCCTGGACTAGCGGCTTACTCTACAATGAGCAGTTCTTC; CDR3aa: CASSPWTSGLLYNEQFF
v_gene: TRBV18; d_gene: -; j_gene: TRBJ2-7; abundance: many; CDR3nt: TGTGCCAGCTCAAATAACTACGAGCAGTACTTC; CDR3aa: CASSNNYEQYF
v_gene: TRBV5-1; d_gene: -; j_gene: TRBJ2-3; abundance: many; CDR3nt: TGCGCCAGCAGCTTAGTGACCGATACGCAGTATTTT; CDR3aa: CASSLVTDTQYF
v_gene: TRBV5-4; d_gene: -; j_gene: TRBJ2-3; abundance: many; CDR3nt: TGTGCCAGCAGCTTGTTGACGGTAGCAGATACGCAGTATTTT; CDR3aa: CASSLLTVADTQYF
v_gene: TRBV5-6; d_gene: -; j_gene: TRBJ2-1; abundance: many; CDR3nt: TGTGCCAGCAGCTTGGCGGCAAATGAGCAGTTCTTC; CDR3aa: CASSLAANEQFF
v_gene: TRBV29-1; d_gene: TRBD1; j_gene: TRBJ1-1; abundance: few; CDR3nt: TGCAGCGTCCTAAGGACAGGGGCGAACACTGAAGCTTTCTTT; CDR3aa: CSVLRTGANTEAFF
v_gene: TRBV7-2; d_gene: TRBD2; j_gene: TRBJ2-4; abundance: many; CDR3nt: TGTGCCAGCAGCTTAAGGGCTAGCGGGGCCTTGGCCAAAAACATTCAGTACTTC; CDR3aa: CASSLRASGALAKNIQYF
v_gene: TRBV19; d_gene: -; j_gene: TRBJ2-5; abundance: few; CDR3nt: TGTGCCAGTAGTACCGGACAACAGGGTGGAGAGACCCAGTACTTC; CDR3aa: CASSTGQQGGETQYF
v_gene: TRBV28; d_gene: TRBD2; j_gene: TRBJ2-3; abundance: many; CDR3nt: TGTGCCAGCAGCTCCCCTGGGGCGGGGGCAGATACGCAGTATTTT; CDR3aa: CASSSPGAGADTQYF
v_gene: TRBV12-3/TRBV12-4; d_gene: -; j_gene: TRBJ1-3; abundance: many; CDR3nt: TGTGCCAGCAGTTTACAGGGGAGAGGAAACACCATATATTTT; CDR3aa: CASSLQGRGNTIYF
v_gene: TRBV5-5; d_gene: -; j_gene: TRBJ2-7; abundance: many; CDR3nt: TGTGCCAGCAGCTTGGATGGACGGTACTACGAGCAGTACTTC; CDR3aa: CASSLDGRYYEQYF
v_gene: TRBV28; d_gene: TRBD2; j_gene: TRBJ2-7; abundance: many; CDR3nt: TGTGCCAGCCATCTAGGTGCGGGGGGCCCTATCGCCTACGAGCAGTACTTC; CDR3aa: CASHLGAGGPIAYEQYF
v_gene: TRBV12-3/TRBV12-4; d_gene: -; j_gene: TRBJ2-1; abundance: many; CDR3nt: TGTGCCAGCAGTCCCGTGAGGGGGGGGTCTTACAATGAGCAGTTCTTC; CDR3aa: CASSPVRGGSYNEQFF
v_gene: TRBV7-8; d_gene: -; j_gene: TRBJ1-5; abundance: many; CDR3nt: TGTGCCAGCAGCCTCAACCGGGACAAGGGGGTGAGGCCCCAGCATTTT; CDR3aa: CASSLNRDKGVRPQHF
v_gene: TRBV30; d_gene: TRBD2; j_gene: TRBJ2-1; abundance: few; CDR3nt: TGTGCCTGCACCACCGGGGGTGGGACTAGCGGGTACAATGAGCAGTTCTTC; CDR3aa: CACTTGGGTSGYNEQFF
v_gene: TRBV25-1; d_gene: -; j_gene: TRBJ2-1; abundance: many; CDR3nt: TGTGCCAGCAGTGAATTTCAACGGGGTGAGCAGTTCTTC; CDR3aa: CASSEFQRGEQFF
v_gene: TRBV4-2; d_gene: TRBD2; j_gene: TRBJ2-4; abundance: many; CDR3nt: TGTGCCAGCAGCCAAGATCTCACTAGCGGAATAGCCAAAAACATTCAGTACTTC; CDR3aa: CASSQDLTSGIAKNIQYF
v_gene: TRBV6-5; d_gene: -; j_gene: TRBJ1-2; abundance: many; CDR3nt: TGTGCCAGCAGAAGTACACCAAACTATGGCTACACCTTC; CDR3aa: CASRSTPNYGYTF
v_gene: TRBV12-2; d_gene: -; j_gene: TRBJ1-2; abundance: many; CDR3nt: TGTGCAAGTCGCTTTAGCCTGGCCTATGGCTACACCTTC; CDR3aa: CASRFSLAYGYTF
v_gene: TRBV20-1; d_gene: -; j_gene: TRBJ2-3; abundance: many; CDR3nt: TGCAGTGCTAGCCCCCCTAGGGGGGGGCCAGGAGATACGCAGTATTTT; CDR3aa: CSASPPRGGPGDTQYF
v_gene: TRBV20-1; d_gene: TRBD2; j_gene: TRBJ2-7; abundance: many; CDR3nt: TGCAGTGCTAGTAGCGGGGTCTCTAGCTCCTACGAGCAGTACTTC; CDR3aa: CSASSGVSSSYEQYF
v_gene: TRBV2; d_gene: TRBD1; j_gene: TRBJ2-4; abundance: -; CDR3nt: TGTACCAGCAATCAGGGGGCATTGGGGAACATTCAGTACTTC; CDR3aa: CTSNQGALGNIQYF
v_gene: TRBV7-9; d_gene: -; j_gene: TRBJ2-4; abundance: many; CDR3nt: TGTGCCAGCAGCGTTAGTACGAGAAACATTCAGTACTTC; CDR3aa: CASSVSTRNIQYF
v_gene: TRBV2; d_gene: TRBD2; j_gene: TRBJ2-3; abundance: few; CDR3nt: TGTGCCAGCAGAATAACTAGCGGGAGGGCTCCAGATACGCAGTATTTT; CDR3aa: CASRITSGRAPDTQYF
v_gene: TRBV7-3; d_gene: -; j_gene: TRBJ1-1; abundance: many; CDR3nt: TGTGCCAGCAGCTTAACGCCGACAGAGAACACTGAAGCTTTCTTT; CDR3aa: CASSLTPTENTEAFF
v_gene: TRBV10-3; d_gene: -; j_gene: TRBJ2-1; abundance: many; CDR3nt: TGTGCCATCGGAAATACTAGAAATGAGCAGTTCTTC; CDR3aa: CAIGNTRNEQFF
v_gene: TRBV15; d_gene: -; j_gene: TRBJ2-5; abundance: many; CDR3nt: TGTGCCACGACGCCTTCGTCGGAGACCCAGTACTTC; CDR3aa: CATTPSSETQYF
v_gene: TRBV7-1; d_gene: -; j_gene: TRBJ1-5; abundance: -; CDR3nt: TGTGCCAGCAGCTCAGACAGGACGAATCAGCCCCAGCATTTT; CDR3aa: CASSSDRTNQPQHF
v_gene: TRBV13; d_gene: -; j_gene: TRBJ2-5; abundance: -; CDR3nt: TGTGCCAGCAGCTTAGCCAGGGGCATGGAGACCCAGTACTTC; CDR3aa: CASSLARGMETQYF
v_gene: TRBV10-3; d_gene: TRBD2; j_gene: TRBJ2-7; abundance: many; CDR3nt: TGTGCCATCAGATCAGCGGGGGGCGAAACCTACGAGCAGTACTTC; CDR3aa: CAIRSAGGETYEQYF
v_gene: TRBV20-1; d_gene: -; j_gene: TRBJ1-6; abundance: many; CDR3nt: TGCAGTGCTAGAGAGGGGGAGGGGCCCCGACCCCTCCACTTT; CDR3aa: CSAREGEGPRPLHF
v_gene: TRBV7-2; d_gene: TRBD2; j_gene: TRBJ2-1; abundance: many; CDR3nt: TGTGCCAGCAGCTCGGCCCCATCTAGCGGTGAGCAGTTCTTC; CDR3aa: CASSSAPSSGEQFF
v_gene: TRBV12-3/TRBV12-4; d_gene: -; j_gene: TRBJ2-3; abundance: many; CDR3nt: TGTGCCAGCAGGACACATAGCACAGATACGCAGTATTTT; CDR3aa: CASRTHSTDTQYF
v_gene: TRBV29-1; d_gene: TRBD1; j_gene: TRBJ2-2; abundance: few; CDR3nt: TGCAGCGTCCAAAACCGGGACAGGGGCACCGGGGAGCTGTTTTTT; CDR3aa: CSVQNRDRGTGELFF
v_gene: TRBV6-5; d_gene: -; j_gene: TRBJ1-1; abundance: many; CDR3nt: TGTGCCAGCAGTTACTCGGGGACGTGGACTGAAGCTTTCTTT; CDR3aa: CASSYSGTWTEAFF
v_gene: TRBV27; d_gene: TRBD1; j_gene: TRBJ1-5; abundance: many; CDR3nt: TGTGCCACCGGGGACAGGAGAAGCAATCAGCCCCAGCATTTT; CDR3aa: CATGDRRSNQPQHF
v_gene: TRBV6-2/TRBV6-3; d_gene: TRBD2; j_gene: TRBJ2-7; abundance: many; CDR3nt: TGTGCCACCCGGACTAGGGGCTACGAGCAGTACTTC; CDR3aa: CATRTRGYEQYF
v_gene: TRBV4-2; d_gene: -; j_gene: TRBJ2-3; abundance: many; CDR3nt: TGTGCCAGCAGCCAAGATGGGGGAGATACGCAGTATTTT; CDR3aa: CASSQDGGDTQYF
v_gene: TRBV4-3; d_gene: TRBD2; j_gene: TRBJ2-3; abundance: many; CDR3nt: TGCGCCAGCAGCCAAGATTATCGACTAGCGGACACAGATACGCAGTATTTT; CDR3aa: CASSQDYRLADTDTQYF
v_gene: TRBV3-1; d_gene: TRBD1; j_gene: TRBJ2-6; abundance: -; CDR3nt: TGTGCCAGCAGTCCCTTGGGGCCGACAGGGGAGAGCACTGGGGCCAACGTCCTGACTTTC; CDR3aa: CASSPLGPTGESTGANVLTF
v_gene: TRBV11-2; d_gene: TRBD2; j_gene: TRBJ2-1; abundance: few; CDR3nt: TGTGCCAGCAGCTTTCCGGGACTAGCGGGAGGGTACCAAGCCAATGAGCAGTTCTTC; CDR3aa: CASSFPGLAGGYQANEQFF
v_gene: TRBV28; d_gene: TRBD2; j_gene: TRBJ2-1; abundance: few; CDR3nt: TGTGCCAGCAGTTTCCTAGCGGGAATGGGTGAGCAGTTCTTC; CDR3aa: CASSFLAGMGEQFF
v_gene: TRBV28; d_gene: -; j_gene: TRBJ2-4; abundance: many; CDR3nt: TGTGCCAGCAGTGATTGGGGAGGCAAAAACATTCAGTACTTC; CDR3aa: CASSDWGGKNIQYF
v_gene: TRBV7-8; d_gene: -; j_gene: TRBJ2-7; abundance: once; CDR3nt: TGTGCCAGCAGCTTAGCTCGGCGAACAGGGAATTACGAGCAGTACTTC; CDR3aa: CASSLARRTGNYEQYF
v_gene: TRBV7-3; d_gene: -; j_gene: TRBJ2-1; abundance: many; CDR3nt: TGTGCCAGCAGCTTAAGTCGGGCAAGCTCCTACAATGAGCAGTTCTTC; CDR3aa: CASSLSRASSYNEQFF
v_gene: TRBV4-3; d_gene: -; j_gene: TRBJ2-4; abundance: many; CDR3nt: TGCGCCAGCAGCCAAGATTCTCGTCCGATCAAAAACATTCAGTACTTC; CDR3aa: CASSQDSRPIKNIQYF